The present TCR beta chain was sequenced within a study of blood T cell repertoires in COVID-19 (dated by TCRdb to between 2020 and 2021). Some background on the complete study: Collaborator samples came from the United States, Italy and Spain and covered acute and convalescent phases of COVID-19. The material from the prospective study consisted of cDNA or gDNA derived from T cells, B-cell-depleted T cells, or PBMCs. The dataset comprised deeply sampled blood TCRbeta repertoires from subjects exposed to, actively infected with, or recovered from COVID-19. The repertoires were made available in a free public database intended to serve as a resource for research on the immune response to SARS-CoV-2. The samples were drawn from the first 160 participants of the ongoing ImmuneRACE study and from 1,254 subjects provided by 6 global collaborators. The sample metadata nearly always contained a de-identified subject ID, COVID-19 status, age in years and sex. Where HLA class I and class II types were available, the types were taken from metadata supplied by the sample provider, not from assay-based typing. Broad study findings and their caveats: The amount of clinical and demographic metadata varied by source and participant and was provided uncurated.

Each collaborating institution followed its own protocols to collect whole blood in K2EDTA tubes. Collaborator samples were shipped for TCRbeta analysis as frozen whole blood, isolated PBMCs, or DNA extracted from either sample type. Note on this clone: It has no known antigen specificity. No quality values exist for individual bases; no much larger clone is one base distant.

TCRbeta CDR3 regions were amplified from genomic DNA using the immunoSEQ Assay, a bias-controlled multiplex PCR. Per the source publication's procedure: Within the assay, amplification of reference gene primers was used to estimate how many nucleated cells each sample contained. To quantify the absolute abundance of each unique TCRbeta CDR3 rearrangement, sequence reads were collapsed and filtered. For each sample, productive Simpson clonality was calculated by taking the square root of Simpson's diversity index across productive rearrangements. As stored in TCRdb, this immuneACCESS dataset retains in-frame rearrangements with V and J assigned. A fraction of the clones does not appear; measured against another copy, unresolved V genes explain less than half of the discrepancy, and the remainder lacks a known reason. The DNA gave D and trimming, while V, J and clone size come from that table. The sample data list about 37,000 clones, and around nine tenths of these were observed just once. Clones ranked in the top ten supply roughly three fifths of the sample.

The sample comprised peripheral blood. The sequence was collected from a man between 65 and 79 years old with acute or convalescent COVID-19.

The bases read TGTGCCAGCAGCTTGGACAGCGGGCTTAATGAAAAACTGTTTTTT. This translates into CASSLDSGLNEKLFF. The rearranged segments are TRBV5-4 and TRBJ1-4; the D gene identity is not certain. The junction shows trimming of 0 bases on V and 4 bases on J, plus 10 bases between the germline ends. The CDR3 contains 15 residues, cysteine and phenylalanine counted. The only DNA kept is the CDR3, 45 bases in frame from the first base. The germline V gene encodes CDR1 SGHNT and CDR2 YYREEE (reference sequence).